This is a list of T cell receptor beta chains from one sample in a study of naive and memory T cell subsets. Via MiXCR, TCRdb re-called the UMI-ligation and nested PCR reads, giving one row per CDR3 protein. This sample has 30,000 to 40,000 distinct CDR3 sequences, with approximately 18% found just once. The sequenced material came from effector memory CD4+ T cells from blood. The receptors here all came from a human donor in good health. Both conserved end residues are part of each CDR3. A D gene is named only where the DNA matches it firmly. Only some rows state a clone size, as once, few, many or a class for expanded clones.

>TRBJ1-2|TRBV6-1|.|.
CASSEAGAEYGYTF
TGTGCCAGCAGTGAAGCGGGCGCGGAATATGGCTACACCTTC
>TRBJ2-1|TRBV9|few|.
CASSPGDGGRLNEQFF
TGTGCCAGCAGCCCCGGGGATGGTGGGAGACTCAATGAGCAGTTCTTC
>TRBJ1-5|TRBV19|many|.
CASSTRVDQPQHF
TGTGCCAGTAGTACCAGGGTGGATCAGCCCCAGCATTTT
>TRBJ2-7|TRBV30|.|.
CAWSLSYEQYF
TGTGCCTGGAGTCTCTCCTACGAGCAGTACTTC
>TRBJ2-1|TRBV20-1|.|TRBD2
CSARVGRLNEQFF
TGCAGTGCTAGAGTCGGGAGGCTGAATGAGCAGTTCTTC
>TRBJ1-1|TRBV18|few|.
CASSRDTEAFF
TGTGCCAGCTCCCGGGACACTGAAGCTTTCTTT
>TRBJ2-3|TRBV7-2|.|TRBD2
CASSKPGLASTDTQYF
TGTGCCAGCAGCAAACCGGGACTAGCGTCCACAGATACGCAGTATTTT
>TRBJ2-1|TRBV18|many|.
CASSPRPEDEQFF
TGTGCCAGCTCACCACGGCCAGAAGATGAGCAGTTCTTC
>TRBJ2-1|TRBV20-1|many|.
CSASGRRRNRSPNEQFF
TGCAGTGCTAGCGGGCGACGACGAAACCGTAGCCCCAATGAGCAGTTCTTC
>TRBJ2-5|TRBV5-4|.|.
CASSLEAEVQETQYF
TGTGCCAGCAGCTTGGAGGCGGAGGTACAAGAGACCCAGTACTTC
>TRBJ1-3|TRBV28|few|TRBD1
CASSLGWGQAISGNTIYF
TGTGCCAGCAGTTTAGGATGGGGACAGGCAATCTCTGGAAACACCATATATTTT
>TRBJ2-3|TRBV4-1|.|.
CASSQDWYTDTQYF
TGCGCCAGCAGCCAAGACTGGTACACAGATACGCAGTATTTT
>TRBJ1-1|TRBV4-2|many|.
CASSRVQDTEAFF
TGTGCCAGCAGCCGGGTTCAAGACACTGAAGCTTTCTTT